Given below is one TCR beta chain in context. Antigen specificity is unknown. Data came from immunoSEQ multiplex PCR; TCRdb stores just in-frame clones and leaves some out. This table has about 58,000 clones, 60% to 85% appearing once. These data come from a study of vaccination effects on CD4 cells after COVID-19. Germline V lookup: CDR1 SQVTM, CDR2 ANQGSEA. The V end lost 3 bases, the J end lost 9 bases, and 8 bases lay between the germline ends. This CDR3 is built from 10 residues. With more than 9 days of culture completed, CD4+ T cells were isolated. The receptor was derived from a human donor who received a COVID-19 vaccine. Material: CD4+ T cells from PBMCs cultured without peptide, obtained before COVID-19 vaccination. The chain uses TRBV29-1 and TRBJ1-2; D is unresolved. This chain's CDR3 is CSVEGTSYTF. The CDR3 DNA is TGCAGCGTTGAGGGCACTAGCTACACCTTC.